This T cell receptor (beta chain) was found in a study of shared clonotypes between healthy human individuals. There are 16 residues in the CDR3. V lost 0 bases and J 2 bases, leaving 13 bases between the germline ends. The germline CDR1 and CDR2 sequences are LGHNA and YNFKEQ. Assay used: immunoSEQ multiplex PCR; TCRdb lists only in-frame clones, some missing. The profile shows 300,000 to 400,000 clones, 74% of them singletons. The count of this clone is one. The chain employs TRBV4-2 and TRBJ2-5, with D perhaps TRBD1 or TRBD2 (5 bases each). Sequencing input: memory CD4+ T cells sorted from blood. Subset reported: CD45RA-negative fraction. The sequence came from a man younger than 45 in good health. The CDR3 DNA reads TGTGCCAGCAGCCAAGACTGGGGGACGGTACAAGAGACCCAGTACTTC. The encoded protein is CASSQDWGTVQETQYF.